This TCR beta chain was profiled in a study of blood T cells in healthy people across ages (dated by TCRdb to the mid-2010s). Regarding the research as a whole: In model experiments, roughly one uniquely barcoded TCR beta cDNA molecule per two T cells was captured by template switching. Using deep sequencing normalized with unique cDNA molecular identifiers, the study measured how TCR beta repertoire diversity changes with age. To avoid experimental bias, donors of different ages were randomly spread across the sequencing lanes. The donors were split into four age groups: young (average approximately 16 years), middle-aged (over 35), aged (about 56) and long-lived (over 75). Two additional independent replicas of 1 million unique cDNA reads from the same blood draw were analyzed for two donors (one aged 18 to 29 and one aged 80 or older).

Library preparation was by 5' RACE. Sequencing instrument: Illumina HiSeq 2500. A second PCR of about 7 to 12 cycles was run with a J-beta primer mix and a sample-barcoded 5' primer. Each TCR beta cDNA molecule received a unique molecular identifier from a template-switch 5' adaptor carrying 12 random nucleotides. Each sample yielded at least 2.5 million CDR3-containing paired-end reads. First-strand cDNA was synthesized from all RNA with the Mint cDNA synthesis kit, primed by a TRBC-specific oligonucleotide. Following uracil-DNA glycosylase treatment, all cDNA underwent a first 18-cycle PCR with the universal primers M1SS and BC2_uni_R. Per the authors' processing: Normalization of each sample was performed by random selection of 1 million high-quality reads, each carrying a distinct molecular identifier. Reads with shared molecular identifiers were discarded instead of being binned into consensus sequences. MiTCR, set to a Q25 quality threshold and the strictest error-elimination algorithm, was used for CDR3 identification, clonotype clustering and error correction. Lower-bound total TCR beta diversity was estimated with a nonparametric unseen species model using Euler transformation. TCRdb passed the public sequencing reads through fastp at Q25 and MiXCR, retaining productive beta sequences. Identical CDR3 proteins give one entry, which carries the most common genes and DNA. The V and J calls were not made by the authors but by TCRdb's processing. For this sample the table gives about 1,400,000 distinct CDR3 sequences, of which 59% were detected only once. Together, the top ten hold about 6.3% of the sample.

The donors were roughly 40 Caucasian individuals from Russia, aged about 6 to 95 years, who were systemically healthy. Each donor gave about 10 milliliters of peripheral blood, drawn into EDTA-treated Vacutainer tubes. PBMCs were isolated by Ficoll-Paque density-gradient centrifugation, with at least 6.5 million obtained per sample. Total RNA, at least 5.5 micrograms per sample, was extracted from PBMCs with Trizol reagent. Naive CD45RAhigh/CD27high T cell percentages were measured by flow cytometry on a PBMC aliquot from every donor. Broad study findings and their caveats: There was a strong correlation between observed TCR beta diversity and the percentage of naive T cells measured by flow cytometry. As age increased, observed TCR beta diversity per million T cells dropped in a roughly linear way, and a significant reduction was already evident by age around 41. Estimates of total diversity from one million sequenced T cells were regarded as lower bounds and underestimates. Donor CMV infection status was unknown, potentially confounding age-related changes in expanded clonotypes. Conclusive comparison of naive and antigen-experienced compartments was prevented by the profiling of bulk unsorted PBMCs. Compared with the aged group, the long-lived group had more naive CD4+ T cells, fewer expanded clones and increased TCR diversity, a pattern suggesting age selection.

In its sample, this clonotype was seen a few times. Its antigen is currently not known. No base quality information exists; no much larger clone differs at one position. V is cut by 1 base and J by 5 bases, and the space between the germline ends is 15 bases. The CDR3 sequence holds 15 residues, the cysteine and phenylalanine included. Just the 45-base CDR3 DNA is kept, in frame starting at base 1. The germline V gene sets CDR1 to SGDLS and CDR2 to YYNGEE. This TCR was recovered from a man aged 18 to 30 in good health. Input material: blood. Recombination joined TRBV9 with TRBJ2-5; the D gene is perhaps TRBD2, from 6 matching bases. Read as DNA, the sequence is TGTGCCAGCAGCGTAACCCCCGGGACTGTGGAGACCCAGTACTTC. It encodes CASSVTPGTVETQYF.